Listed here are 5 T cell receptor beta chains from one sample, sequenced in a study of blood T cell repertoires in COVID-19. Repertoires were generated with immunoSEQ multiplex PCR, while TCRdb's copy carries only in-frame clones and drops some. Found here are roughly 130,000 clones, approximately 88% of them singletons; the top ten hold roughly 10%. Sequences were obtained from peripheral blood. Receptor source: a man aged 55-75 years with active or convalescent COVID-19.

V usage is TRBV4-2 and J usage is TRBJ2-5, with 9 nucleotides matching TRBD2. This CDR3 has 17 residues. From germline, CDR1 is LGHNA and CDR2 YNFKEQ. V dropped 2 bases and J dropped 5; count of bases not matched to a gene: 12. The CDR3 nucleotides are TGTGCCAGCAGCCAAAAAGGGGGTCTAGCGGGATCTGAGACCCAGTACTTC. This codes for CASSQKGGLAGSETQYF.

The CDR3 here is CASSLSPDRGDSPLHF. CDR3 DNA sequence: TGTGCCAGCAGCTTATCCCCGGACAGGGGGGACTCACCCCTCCACTTT. This sequence joins TRBV7-6 and TRBJ1-6; the match to TRBD1 covers 10 bases. V was pared by 2 bases and J by 10 bases, with 8 bases of the junction left unmatched. The CDR3 totals 16 residues. CDR1 is SGHVS, CDR2 FNYEAQ, per germline.

This chain links TRBV13 with TRBJ1-2; D is perhaps TRBD1 (5 bases). The V and J ends lost 2 bases and 6 bases respectively, with 10 bases between them. The CDR3 is 13 amino acids. Germline V lookup: CDR1 PRHDT, CDR2 FYEKMQ (reference sequence). Here the CDR3 reads CASSLWQGHGYTF. In DNA, the CDR3 is TGTGCCAGCAGCTTATGGCAGGGCCATGGCTACACCTTC.

The V gene is TRBV19, the J gene TRBJ1-6; tentative D call: TRBD1 (6 bases). Germline V gives CDR1 LNHDA, CDR2 SQIVND (reference sequence). V lost 7 bases and J 5 bases, leaving 9 bases between the germline ends. The CDR3 runs to 13 residues. The CDR3 region has the DNA TGTGCCAGTACGGGACATCATAATTCACCCCTCCACTTT. Translation gives CASTGHHNSPLHF. Complete variable domain (other parts from reference TRBV19 and TRBJ1-6): DGGITQSPKYLFRKEGQNVTLSCEQNLNHDAMYWYRQDPGQGLRLIYYSQIVNDFQKGDIAEGYSVSREKKESFPLTVTSAQKNPTAFYLCASTGHHNSPLHFGNGTRLTVT.

The CDR3: CASSPEQGMNTEAFF. The CDR3 DNA sequence: TGTGCCAGCTCACCGGAACAGGGCATGAACACTGAAGCTTTCTTT. The V call is TRBV18, the J call TRBJ1-1; TRBD1 is a possible D gene (6 bases). From germline, CDR1 is KGHSH and CDR2 LQKENI. The CDR3 contains 15 residues. V lost 3 bases to trimming and J lost 0 bases, with 11 bases between them.